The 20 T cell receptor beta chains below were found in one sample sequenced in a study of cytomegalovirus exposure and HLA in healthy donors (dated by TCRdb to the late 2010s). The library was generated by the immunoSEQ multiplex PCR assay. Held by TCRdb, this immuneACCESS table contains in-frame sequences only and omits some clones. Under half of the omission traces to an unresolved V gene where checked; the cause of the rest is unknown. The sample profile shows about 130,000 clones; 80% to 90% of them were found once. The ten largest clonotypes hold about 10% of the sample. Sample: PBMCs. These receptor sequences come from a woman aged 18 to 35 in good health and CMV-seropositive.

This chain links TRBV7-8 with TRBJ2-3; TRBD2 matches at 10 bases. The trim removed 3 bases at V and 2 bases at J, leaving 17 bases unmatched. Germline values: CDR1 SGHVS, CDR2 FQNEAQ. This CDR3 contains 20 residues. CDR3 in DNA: TGTGCCAGCAGCTTGAAGAGAAGCGGGGGGGCTTGGCGTAACACAGATACGCAGTATTTT. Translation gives CASSLKRSGGAWRNTDTQYF.

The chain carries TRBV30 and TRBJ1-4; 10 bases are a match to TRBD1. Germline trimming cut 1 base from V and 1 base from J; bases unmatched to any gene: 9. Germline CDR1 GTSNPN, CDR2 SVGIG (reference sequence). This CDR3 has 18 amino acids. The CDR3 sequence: CAWSGGQGSGITNEKLFF. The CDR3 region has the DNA TGTGCCTGGAGTGGGGGACAGGGGAGTGGTATAACTAATGAAAAACTGTTTTTT.

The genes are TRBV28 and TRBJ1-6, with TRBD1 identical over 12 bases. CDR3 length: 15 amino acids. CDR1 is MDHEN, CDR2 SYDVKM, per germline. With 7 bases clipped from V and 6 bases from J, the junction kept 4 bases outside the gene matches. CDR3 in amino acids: CASTGTGGGNSPLHF. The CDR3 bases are TGTGCCAGCACTGGGACAGGGGGCGGTAATTCACCCCTCCACTTT.

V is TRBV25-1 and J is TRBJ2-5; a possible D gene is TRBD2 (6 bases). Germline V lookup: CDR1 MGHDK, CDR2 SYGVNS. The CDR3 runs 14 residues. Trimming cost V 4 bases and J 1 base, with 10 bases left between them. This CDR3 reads CASSVRGIQETQYF. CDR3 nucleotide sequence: TGTGCCAGCAGTGTACGCGGGATCCAAGAGACCCAGTACTTC.

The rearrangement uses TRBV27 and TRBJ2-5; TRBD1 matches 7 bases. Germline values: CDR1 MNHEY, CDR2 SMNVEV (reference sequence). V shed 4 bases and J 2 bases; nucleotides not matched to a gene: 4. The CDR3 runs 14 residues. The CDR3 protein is CASSSPGQQETQYF. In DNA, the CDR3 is TGTGCCAGCAGTTCTCCGGGACAGCAAGAGACCCAGTACTTC.

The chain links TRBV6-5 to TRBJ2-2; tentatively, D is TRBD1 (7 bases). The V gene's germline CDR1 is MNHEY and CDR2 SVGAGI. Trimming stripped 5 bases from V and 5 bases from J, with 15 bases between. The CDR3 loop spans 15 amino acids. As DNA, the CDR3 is TGTGCCAGCAGTGCCATGGCAGGGGGGACCGGGGAGCTGTTTTTT. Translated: CASSAMAGGTGELFF.

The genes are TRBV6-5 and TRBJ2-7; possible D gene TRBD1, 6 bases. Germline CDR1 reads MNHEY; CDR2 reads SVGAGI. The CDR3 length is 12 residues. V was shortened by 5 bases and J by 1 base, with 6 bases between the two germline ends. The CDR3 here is CASSDRSYEQYF. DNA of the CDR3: TGTGCCAGCAGTGACAGGTCCTACGAGCAGTACTTC.

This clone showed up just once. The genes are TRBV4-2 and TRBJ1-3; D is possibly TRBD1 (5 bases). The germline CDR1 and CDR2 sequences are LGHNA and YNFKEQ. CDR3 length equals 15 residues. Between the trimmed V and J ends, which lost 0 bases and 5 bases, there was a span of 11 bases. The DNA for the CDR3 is TGTGCCAGCAGCCAAGATCAGACAGCCCGAAACACCATATATTTT. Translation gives CASSQDQTARNTIYF.

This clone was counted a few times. The chain's CDR3 is CASSPQGTGELFF. DNA for the CDR3: TGTGCCAGCAGTCCCCAGGGTACCGGGGAGCTGTTTTTT. The rearrangement joins TRBV27 to TRBJ2-2, with D tentatively TRBD1 (5 bases). V was shortened by 5 bases and J by 5 bases, with 9 bases between the two germline ends. Looked up from germline, CDR1 is MNHEY and CDR2 is SMNVEV (reference sequence). The CDR3 is 13 residues long.

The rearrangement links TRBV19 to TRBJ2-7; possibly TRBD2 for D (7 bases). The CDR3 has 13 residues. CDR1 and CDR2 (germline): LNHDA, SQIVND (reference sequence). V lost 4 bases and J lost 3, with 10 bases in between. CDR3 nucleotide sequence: TGTGCCAGTAGTAACAGGGAGGGCTACGAGCAGTACTTC. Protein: CASSNREGYEQYF.

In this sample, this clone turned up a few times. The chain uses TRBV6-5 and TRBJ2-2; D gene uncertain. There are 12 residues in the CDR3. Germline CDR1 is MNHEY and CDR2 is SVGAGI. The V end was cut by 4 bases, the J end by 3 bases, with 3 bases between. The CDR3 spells CASSSYTGELFF. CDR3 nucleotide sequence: TGTGCCAGCAGTTCCTACACCGGGGAGCTGTTTTTT.

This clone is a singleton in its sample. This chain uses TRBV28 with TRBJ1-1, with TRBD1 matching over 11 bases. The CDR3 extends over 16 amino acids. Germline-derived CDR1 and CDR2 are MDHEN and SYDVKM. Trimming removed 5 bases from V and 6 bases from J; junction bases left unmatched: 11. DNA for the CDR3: TGTGCCAGCAGTCCCAGGACAGGGGGCGGTGGGGCTGAAGCTTTCTTT. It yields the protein CASSPRTGGGGAEAFF.

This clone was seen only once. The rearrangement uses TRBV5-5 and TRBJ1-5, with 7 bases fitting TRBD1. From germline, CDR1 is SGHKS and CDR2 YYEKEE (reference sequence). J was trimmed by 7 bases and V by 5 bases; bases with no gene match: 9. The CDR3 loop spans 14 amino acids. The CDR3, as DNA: TGTGCCAGCAGTCTTGACAGGGCAGGGCAGCCCCAGCATTTT. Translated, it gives CASSLDRAGQPQHF. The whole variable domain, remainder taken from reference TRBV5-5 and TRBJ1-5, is DAGVTQSPTHLIKTRGQQVTLRCSPISGHKSVSWYQQVLGQGPQFIFQYYEKEERGRGNFPDRFSARQFPNYSSELNVNALLLGDSALYLCASSLDRAGQPQHFGDGTRLSIL.

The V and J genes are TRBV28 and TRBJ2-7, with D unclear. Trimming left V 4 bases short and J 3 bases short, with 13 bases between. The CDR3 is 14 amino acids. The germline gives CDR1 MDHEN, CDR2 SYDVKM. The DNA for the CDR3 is TGTGCCAGCAGTTCCTCACCTAACCTCTACGAGCAGTACTTC. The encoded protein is CASSSSPNLYEQYF. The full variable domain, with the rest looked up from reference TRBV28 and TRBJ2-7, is DVKVTQSSRYLVKRTGEKVFLECVQDMDHENMFWYRQDPGLGLRLIYFSYDVKMKEKGDIPEGYSVSREKKERFSLILESASTNQTSMYLCASSSSPNLYEQYFGPGTRLTVT.

The CDR3 here is CASSLGRGGSYEQYF. In DNA form, the CDR3 reads TGTGCCAGCAGCTTGGGGAGGGGTGGCTCCTACGAGCAGTACTTC. The chain carries TRBV5-6 and TRBJ2-7; D may be TRBD2 (6 bases). The CDR3 has 15 residues. The V gene lost 0 bases and the J gene lost 0 bases, with 10 bases spanning the gap. Germline CDR1 is SGHDT and CDR2 is YYEEEE.

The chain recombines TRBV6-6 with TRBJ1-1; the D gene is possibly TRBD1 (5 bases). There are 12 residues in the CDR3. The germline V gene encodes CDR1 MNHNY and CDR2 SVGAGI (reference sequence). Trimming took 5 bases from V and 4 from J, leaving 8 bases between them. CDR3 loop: CASSPGGTEAFF. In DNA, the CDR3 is TGTGCCAGCAGTCCGGGGGGCACTGAAGCTTTCTTT.

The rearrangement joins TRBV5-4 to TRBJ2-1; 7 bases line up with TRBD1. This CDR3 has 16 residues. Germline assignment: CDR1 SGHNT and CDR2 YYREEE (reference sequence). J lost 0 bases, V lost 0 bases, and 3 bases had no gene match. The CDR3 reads CASSLAGQTSYNEQFF. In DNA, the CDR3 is TGTGCCAGCAGCTTGGCGGGACAGACCTCCTACAATGAGCAGTTCTTC. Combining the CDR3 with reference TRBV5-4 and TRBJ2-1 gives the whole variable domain ETGVTQSPTHLIKTRGQQVTLRCSSQSGHNTVSWYQQALGQGPQFIFQYYREEENGRGNFPPRFSGLQFPNYSSELNVNALELDDSALYLCASSLAGQTSYNEQFFGPGTRLTVL.

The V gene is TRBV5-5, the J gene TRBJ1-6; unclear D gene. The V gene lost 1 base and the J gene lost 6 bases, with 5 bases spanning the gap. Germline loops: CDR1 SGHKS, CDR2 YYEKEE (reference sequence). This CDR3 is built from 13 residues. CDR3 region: CASSLSPNSPLHF. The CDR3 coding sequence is TGTGCCAGCAGCTTGAGCCCTAATTCACCCCTCCACTTT.

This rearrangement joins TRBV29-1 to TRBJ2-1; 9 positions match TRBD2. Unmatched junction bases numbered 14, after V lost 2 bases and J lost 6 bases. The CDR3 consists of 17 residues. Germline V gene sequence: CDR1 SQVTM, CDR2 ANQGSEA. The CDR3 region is CSVEKVASGATGNEQFF. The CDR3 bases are TGCAGCGTTGAAAAAGTGGCTAGCGGGGCAACCGGCAATGAGCAGTTCTTC.

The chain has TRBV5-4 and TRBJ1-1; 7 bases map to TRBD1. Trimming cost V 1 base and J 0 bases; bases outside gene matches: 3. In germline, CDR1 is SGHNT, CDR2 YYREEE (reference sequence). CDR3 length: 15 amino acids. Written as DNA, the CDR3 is TGTGCCAGCAGCTTGTTAGGGACAGTGAACACTGAAGCTTTCTTT. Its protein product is CASSLLGTVNTEAFF.